This is a list of T cell receptor beta chains from one sample in a study of CXCR3-negative and CXCR3-positive naive CD8 T cells. TCRdb reprocessed the 5' RACE reads, keeping one entry per CDR3 protein, no DNA. The table lists 150,000 or so distinct CDR3 sequences. Input material: naive CXCR3+ CD8+ T cells from blood. Receptor source: a human donor in good health. Some clones in this sample may be carry-over from other donors' samples. Each CDR3 is given with its conserved first and last residue.

CDR3: CASSLAIGGYGYTF
V: TRBV7-2
J: TRBJ1-2

CDR3: CASSYSLGRGDTQYF
V: TRBV6-5
J: TRBJ2-3

CDR3: CASSLVSGSYYEQYF
V: TRBV5-1
J: TRBJ2-7

CDR3: CASSRGGNEQYF
V: TRBV2
J: TRBJ2-7

CDR3: CASRPGPSGANEQFF
V: TRBV6-5
J: TRBJ2-1

CDR3: CATSAPPLAGYYNEQFF
V: TRBV24-1
J: TRBJ2-1

CDR3: CSVVMGQGDSDGYTF
V: TRBV29-1
J: TRBJ1-2

CDR3: CASSSRLDRSYEQYF
V: TRBV7-9
J: TRBJ2-7

CDR3: CASSLDLSGKENEQFF
V: TRBV7-8
J: TRBJ2-1

CDR3: CASSLAGEDEQYF
V: TRBV5-1
J: TRBJ2-7

CDR3: CATSREGGFQETQYF
V: TRBV15
J: TRBJ2-5

CDR3: CAIWRDRYNEQFF
V: TRBV7-9
J: TRBJ2-1

CDR3: CASSKATNASCNQPQHF
V: TRBV21-1
J: TRBJ1-5

CDR3: CSVLGGATDTQYF
V: TRBV29-1
J: TRBJ2-3

CDR3: CASSQTTGGGGSYEQYF
V: TRBV28
J: TRBJ2-7

CDR3: CASSDLSREQFF
V: TRBV10-2
J: TRBJ2-1

CDR3: CASSYRGTSGHTEQFF
V: TRBV6-5
J: TRBJ2-1

CDR3: CASSEDYYEQYF
V: TRBV7-9
J: TRBJ2-7

CDR3: CASSRQYSTDTQYF
V: TRBV28
J: TRBJ2-3

CDR3: CASSYVVAYQQKGETQYF
V: TRBV6-6
J: TRBJ2-5

CDR3: CASTGGSGPDTQYF
V: TRBV7-8
J: TRBJ2-3

CDR3: CASRMTGGETQYF
V: TRBV7-2
J: TRBJ2-5

CDR3: CASRPKRGAYEQYF
V: TRBV21-1
J: TRBJ2-7

CDR3: CASSLVQGFDEKLFF
V: TRBV7-9
J: TRBJ1-4

CDR3: CASRKPGHYEQYF
V: TRBV28
J: TRBJ2-7

CDR3: CASSTPAGGILNYGYTF
V: TRBV7-9
J: TRBJ1-2

CDR3: CASSGGGLGYNEQFF
V: TRBV12-3/TRBV12-4
J: TRBJ2-1

CDR3: CATSPGGTYEQYF
V: TRBV15
J: TRBJ2-7

CDR3: CASSLGTGVETQYF
V: TRBV7-8
J: TRBJ2-5

CDR3: CASSFTPVETQYF
V: TRBV12-3/TRBV12-4
J: TRBJ2-5

CDR3: CATSDREPYNEQFF
V: TRBV24-1
J: TRBJ2-1

CDR3: CSADPSGGAIGEQYF
V: TRBV20-1
J: TRBJ2-7

CDR3: CASSLRGATEAFF
V: TRBV7-2
J: TRBJ1-1

CDR3: CASSEVQGARNEQFF
V: TRBV2
J: TRBJ2-1

CDR3: CASGIVGNPHNEQFF
V: TRBV19
J: TRBJ2-1

CDR3: CASSLGEGAPNNEQFF
V: TRBV7-7
J: TRBJ2-1

CDR3: CASSKASRSSNQPQHF
V: TRBV21-1
J: TRBJ1-5

CDR3: CASSGQGYSNQPQHF
V: TRBV12-3/TRBV12-4
J: TRBJ1-5